This is a list of T cell receptor beta chains from one sample in a study of Graves' ophthalmopathy and Graves' hyperthyroidism. TCRdb recomputed calls from the multiplex PCR reads with MiXCR, one row per CDR3 protein. The sample comprises a few hundred thousand distinct CDR3 sequences, roughly a sixth of which are singletons, and 2% to 3% rests with the top ten. The specimen sequenced was peripheral blood. The receptor source for this set is an adult woman with stable Graves' hyperthyroidism. CDR3s include the opening cysteine and the closing phenylalanine or tryptophan. The order of the fields is clone size, V gene, D gene, J gene, CDR3 protein, CDR3 DNA. D genes are given only for firm matches. Size is omitted from some rows. Given values are once, few, many or a class for expanded clones.

abundance: few; v_gene: TRBV7-2; d_gene: .; j_gene: TRBJ1-1; CDR3aa: CASSLMEGSTEAFF; CDR3nt: TGTGCCAGCAGCTTAATGGAGGGGTCCACTGAAGCTTTCTTT
abundance: many; v_gene: TRBV6-2/TRBV6-3; d_gene: TRBD1; j_gene: TRBJ1-1; CDR3aa: CASSYRGQGATEAFF; CDR3nt: TGTGCCAGCAGTTACAGGGGGCAGGGCGCCACTGAAGCTTTCTTT
abundance: many; v_gene: TRBV27; d_gene: .; j_gene: TRBJ2-7; CDR3aa: CASSPQGRGYEQYF; CDR3nt: TGTGCCAGCAGTCCTCAGGGGAGAGGGTACGAGCAGTACTTC
abundance: .; v_gene: TRBV6-5; d_gene: .; j_gene: TRBJ1-1; CDR3aa: CASSYLSSGRRGEAFF; CDR3nt: TGTGCCAGCAGTTACTTATCCTCTGGGAGGAGGGGTGAAGCTTTCTTT
abundance: many; v_gene: TRBV28; d_gene: .; j_gene: TRBJ2-7; CDR3aa: CASSIPMGGHEQYF; CDR3nt: TGTGCCAGCAGCATCCCCATGGGGGGGCACGAGCAGTACTTC
abundance: .; v_gene: TRBV6-5; d_gene: .; j_gene: TRBJ1-2; CDR3aa: CASSSSIAYGYTF; CDR3nt: TGTGCCAGCAGTTCATCGATTGCCTATGGCTACACCTTC
abundance: many; v_gene: TRBV4-1; d_gene: TRBD1; j_gene: TRBJ2-7; CDR3aa: CASSQPRDRGNEQYF; CDR3nt: TGCGCCAGCAGCCAACCCCGGGACAGGGGGAACGAGCAGTACTTC
abundance: many; v_gene: TRBV20-1; d_gene: .; j_gene: TRBJ1-2; CDR3aa: CSAKRTGMWGYTF; CDR3nt: TGCAGTGCTAAGAGGACGGGGATGTGGGGCTACACCTTC
abundance: .; v_gene: TRBV19; d_gene: TRBD2; j_gene: TRBJ2-7; CDR3aa: CASSSNGGGLEQYF; CDR3nt: TGTGCCAGTAGTAGTAACGGGGGGGGCCTGGAGCAGTACTTC
abundance: many; v_gene: TRBV5-1; d_gene: .; j_gene: TRBJ2-7; CDR3aa: CASSYPPGTEDYEQYF; CDR3nt: TGCGCCAGCAGCTATCCCCCCGGGACGGAGGACTACGAGCAGTACTTC
abundance: few; v_gene: TRBV12-3/TRBV12-4; d_gene: .; j_gene: TRBJ2-3; CDR3aa: CASSSRESTDTQYF; CDR3nt: TGTGCCAGCAGTTCCCGGGAATCCACAGATACGCAGTATTTT
abundance: many; v_gene: TRBV4-1; d_gene: .; j_gene: TRBJ1-2; CDR3aa: CASSQTTARGYGYTF; CDR3nt: TGCGCCAGCAGCCAAACGACAGCTCGGGGCTATGGCTACACCTTC
abundance: many; v_gene: TRBV20-1; d_gene: TRBD1; j_gene: TRBJ2-5; CDR3aa: CSARTPTGRETQYF; CDR3nt: TGCAGTGCTAGAACCCCGACAGGGCGGGAGACCCAGTACTTC
abundance: many; v_gene: TRBV4-1; d_gene: TRBD1; j_gene: TRBJ1-6; CDR3aa: CASSHPLPGTGENSPLHF; CDR3nt: TGCGCCAGCAGCCATCCACTCCCCGGGACAGGGGAGAATTCACCCCTCCACTTT
abundance: many; v_gene: TRBV11-1; d_gene: TRBD1; j_gene: TRBJ2-2; CDR3aa: CASSLRGTGEVVSTGELFF; CDR3nt: TGTGCCAGCAGCTTACGGGGGACAGGGGAGGTAGTGAGCACCGGGGAGCTGTTTTTT
abundance: many; v_gene: TRBV6-2/TRBV6-3; d_gene: .; j_gene: TRBJ2-7; CDR3aa: CASRYNSYEQYF; CDR3nt: TGTGCCAGCAGGTATAACTCCTACGAGCAGTACTTC
abundance: many; v_gene: TRBV20-1; d_gene: TRBD2; j_gene: TRBJ2-5; CDR3aa: CSARVLSGTSGVGHQETQYF; CDR3nt: TGCAGTGCTAGAGTTTTATCGGGGACTAGCGGGGTGGGACACCAAGAGACCCAGTACTTC
abundance: .; v_gene: TRBV9; d_gene: TRBD1; j_gene: TRBJ2-2; CDR3aa: CASSVGTGPYTGELFF; CDR3nt: TGTGCCAGCAGCGTCGGGACAGGCCCTTACACCGGGGAGCTGTTTTTT
abundance: many; v_gene: TRBV6-2/TRBV6-3; d_gene: .; j_gene: TRBJ1-3; CDR3aa: CASSSPVLSGNTIYF; CDR3nt: TGTGCCAGCAGTTCCCCGGTCCTCTCTGGAAACACCATATATTTT
abundance: many; v_gene: TRBV7-9; d_gene: .; j_gene: TRBJ1-1; CDR3aa: CASSSSGRGTEAFF; CDR3nt: TGTGCCAGCAGCTCGTCTGGTCGGGGCACTGAAGCTTTCTTT